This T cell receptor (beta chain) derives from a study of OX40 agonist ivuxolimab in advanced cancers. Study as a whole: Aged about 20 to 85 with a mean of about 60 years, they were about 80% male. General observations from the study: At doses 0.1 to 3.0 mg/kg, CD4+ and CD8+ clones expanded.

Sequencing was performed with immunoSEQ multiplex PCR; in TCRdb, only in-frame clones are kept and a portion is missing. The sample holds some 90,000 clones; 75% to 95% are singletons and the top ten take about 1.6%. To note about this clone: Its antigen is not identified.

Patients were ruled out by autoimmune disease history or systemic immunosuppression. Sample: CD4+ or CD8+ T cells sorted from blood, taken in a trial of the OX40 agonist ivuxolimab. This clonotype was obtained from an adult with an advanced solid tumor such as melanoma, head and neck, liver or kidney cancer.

CDR3 coding DNA: TGTGCCTGGAGTGTACAGGGTCAAGGCTATGGCTACACCTTC. Translated: CAWSVQGQGYGYTF. This chain connects TRBV30 to TRBJ1-2, with D perhaps matching TRBD1 (6 bases). Germline assignment: CDR1 GTSNPN and CDR2 SVGIG (reference sequence). This CDR3 is 14 amino acids long. The ends were cut back, 0 bases at V and 4 bases at J, with 12 bases in the middle.